One sample yielded the 15 T cell receptor beta chains listed below, sequenced in a study of T cell therapy after organ transplantation. No antigens are known for them. Measured with immunoSEQ multiplex PCR; TCRdb has only the in-frame clones, and not every one. The sample holds about 4,800 clones, around 68% seen once. Time point in this sample: 4-8 weeks after completion of therapy. The material sequenced was CD8+ T cells from blood, taken after autologous CMV-specific T cell therapy. Every receptor here comes from a human patient who had received a solid organ transplant and had CMV disease. These T cells may partly come from the graft donor.

The CDR3: CASSDSTRDRPNEQFF. As DNA, the CDR3 is TGTGCCAGCAGTGACTCGACTCGGGACCGCCCCAATGAGCAGTTCTTC. The genes are TRBV6-4 and TRBJ2-1, with D perhaps TRBD1 or TRBD2 (5 bases each). Between the trimmed V and J ends, which lost 0 bases and 6 bases, there was a span of 15 bases. Germline loops: CDR1 MRHNA, CDR2 SNTAGT. This CDR3 is 16 amino acids long.

This chain uses TRBV25-1 with TRBJ2-1; TRBD2 matches at 12 bases. Trimming at V came to 6 bases and at J to 7 bases, leaving 4 bases not matched to a gene. The CDR3 extends over 14 amino acids. Looked up from germline, CDR1 is MGHDK and CDR2 is SYGVNS. CDR3 region: CASRDTSGRNEQFF. The DNA for the CDR3 is TGTGCCAGCAGAGACACTAGCGGGAGGAATGAGCAGTTCTTC.

The chain joins TRBV21-1 to TRBJ2-1; the table's D call of TRBD2 was not tested on the DNA. TRBV21-1 is a known pseudogene. The CDR3 has 16 amino acids. CDR3 sequence reads: CASSIHERGLLSVQFF. For the CDR3, the DNA is TGTGCCAGCAGCATCCATGAGCGGGGGCTCCTCTCGGTGCAGTTCTTC.

As for this clone: A far larger clone differs by one base, so this is likely a read error. This chain links TRBV6-6 with TRBJ2-1; D is ambiguous. Looked up from germline, CDR1 is MNHNY and CDR2 is SVGAGI (reference sequence). CDR3 length: 13 residues. Trimming removed 0 bases at V and 6 bases at J, with 6 bases between. This CDR3 is CASSYSNINEQFF. For the CDR3, the DNA is TGTGCCAGCAGTTACTCGAATATCAATGAGCAGTTCTTC.

The chain is built from TRBV30 and TRBJ1-5, with D perhaps TRBD1 (5 bases). V was shortened by 1 base and J by 3 bases, with 16 bases between the two germline ends. CDR1 and CDR2 from the germline V gene are GTSNPN and SVGIG (reference sequence). The CDR3 has 16 amino acids. The CDR3 spells CAWSDYSGPNNQPQHF. Written as DNA, the CDR3 is TGTGCCTGGAGTGATTATTCGGGACCGAACAATCAGCCCCAGCATTTT.

For the CDR3, the DNA is TGTGCCAGTAGTTCGACAGGGTCGTCCTACAATGAGCAGTTCTTC. Its translation: CASSSTGSSYNEQFF. The J gene is TRBJ2-1, the V gene TRBV19; 7 nucleotides agree with TRBD1. Trimming at V came to 5 bases and at J to 1 base, leaving 5 bases not matched to a gene. Germline V gene lookup returns CDR1 LNHDA and CDR2 SQIVND (reference sequence). This CDR3 has 15 residues.

This rearrangement joins TRBV27 to TRBJ2-7; D assignment may be TRBD1 or TRBD2 (5 bases each). From germline, CDR1 is MNHEY and CDR2 SMNVEV (reference sequence). The CDR3 is 13 residues long. Trimming shortened V by 6 bases and J by 2 bases, and 11 bases separated the two germline ends. DNA for the CDR3: TGTGCCAGCAGCTCCGGGGCCACCTACGAGCAGTACTTC. This gives the protein CASSSGATYEQYF.

The rearrangement uses TRBV27 and TRBJ1-5, with D uncertain. The CDR3 contains 15 residues. Germline V gene lookup returns CDR1 MNHEY and CDR2 SMNVEV (reference sequence). Trimming pared 4 bases from V and 2 bases from J, leaving 12 bases between. The CDR3 DNA follows: TGTGCCAGCAGTTCTGGTCCAAAAGGCAATCAGCCCCAGCATTTT. Its translation is CASSSGPKGNQPQHF.

This chain joins TRBV5-5 and TRBJ1-2; TRBD1 matches at 9 bases. The germline V gene encodes CDR1 SGHKS and CDR2 YYEKEE (reference sequence). Trimming removed 5 bases from V and 3 bases from J; junction bases left unmatched: 11. The CDR3 is made up of 16 amino acids. For the CDR3, the DNA is TGTGCCAGCAGAGGCCCCCGGGACAGGGAAGACTATGGCTACACCTTC. The encoded protein is CASRGPRDREDYGYTF.

By sample fraction, this clone is large. This chain uses TRBV2 with TRBJ2-5; TRBD2 is a possible D gene (7 bases). This CDR3 has 17 amino acids. Germline V gives CDR1 SNHLY, CDR2 FYNNEI. Trimming took off 5 bases at V and 1 base at J, with 20 bases between the two ends. CDR3 coding DNA: TGTGCCAGCAGTCCACCCTGGGGGGGGGCCTCCCAAGAGACCCAGTACTTC. It yields the protein CASSPPWGGASQETQYF.

This clone was detected only once. A much larger clone differs by one base, so this may be a read error. The rearrangement links TRBV4-3 to TRBJ1-4; the D gene is possibly TRBD1 (5 bases). This CDR3 spans 17 amino acids. Germline loops: CDR1 LGHNA, CDR2 YSLEER. V gave up 0 bases and J gave up 8 bases, with 19 bases separating them. The CDR3: CASSQEGGEGYGEKLFF. In DNA form, the CDR3 reads TGCGCCAGCAGCCAAGAGGGGGGGGAGGGGTACGGGGAAAAACTGTTTTTT.

The chain recombines TRBV11-3 with TRBJ1-1; D unresolved. CDR3 size: 12 residues. Germline-derived CDR1 and CDR2 are SGHNT and YENEEA. V dropped 1 base and J dropped 4 bases, with 4 bases sitting between them. CDR3 bases: TGTGCCAGCAGCTTAGGAGTCACTGAAGCTTTCTTT. Protein sequence: CASSLGVTEAFF. The complete variable domain, with remaining parts taken from reference TRBV11-3 and TRBJ1-1, reads EAGVVQSPRYKIIEKKQPVAFWCNPISGHNTLYWYLQNLGQGPELLIRYENEEAVDDSQLPKDRFSAERLKGVDSTLKIQPAELGDSAVYLCASSLGVTEAFFGQGTRLTVV.

This clone was detected once. This sequence joins TRBV6-6 and TRBJ1-2, with D perhaps matching TRBD1 (6 bases). Germline V lookup: CDR1 MNHNY, CDR2 SVGAGI (reference sequence). V lost 5 bases and J 6 bases, leaving 19 bases between the germline ends. The length of the CDR3 is 15 residues. CDR3 in amino acids: CASSLRTVGYDGYTF. CDR3 bases: TGTGCCAGCAGTCTTCGGACAGTCGGGTATGATGGCTACACCTTC.

The chain recombines TRBV19 with TRBJ2-7, with TRBD1 matching over 7 bases. Germline V lookup: CDR1 LNHDA, CDR2 SQIVND (reference sequence). The junction had 4 bases not matched to a gene; V was cut back by 5 bases and J by 3 bases. This CDR3 comprises 13 residues. The CDR3 sequence: CASSPGQYYEQYF. CDR3 DNA sequence: TGTGCCAGTAGTCCGGGACAGTACTACGAGCAGTACTTC.

CDR3 protein: CATSRELAGLTQYF. Here the CDR3 DNA reads TGTGCCACCAGCAGAGAGCTAGCGGGGCTTACGCAGTATTTT. The rearrangement links TRBV15 to TRBJ2-3, with 9 bases identical to TRBD2. J gave up 8 bases and V 0 bases, and 3 bases lay outside the gene matches. The CDR3 extends over 14 amino acids. The V gene's germline CDR1 is LNHNV and CDR2 YYDKDF (reference sequence).